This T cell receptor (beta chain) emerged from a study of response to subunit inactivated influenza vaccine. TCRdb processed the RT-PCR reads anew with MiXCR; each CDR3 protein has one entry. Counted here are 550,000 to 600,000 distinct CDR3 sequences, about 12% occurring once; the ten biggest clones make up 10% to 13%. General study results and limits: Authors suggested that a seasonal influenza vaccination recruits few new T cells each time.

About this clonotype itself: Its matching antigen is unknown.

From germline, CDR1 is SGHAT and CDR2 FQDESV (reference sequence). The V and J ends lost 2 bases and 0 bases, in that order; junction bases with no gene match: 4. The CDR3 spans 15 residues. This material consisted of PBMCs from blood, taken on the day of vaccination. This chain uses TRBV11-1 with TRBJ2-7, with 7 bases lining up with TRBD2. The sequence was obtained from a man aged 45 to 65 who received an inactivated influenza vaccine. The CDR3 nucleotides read TGTGCCAGCAGCTTAATCGGGAGGATCTCCTACGAGCAGTACTTC. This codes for CASSLIGRISYEQYF.